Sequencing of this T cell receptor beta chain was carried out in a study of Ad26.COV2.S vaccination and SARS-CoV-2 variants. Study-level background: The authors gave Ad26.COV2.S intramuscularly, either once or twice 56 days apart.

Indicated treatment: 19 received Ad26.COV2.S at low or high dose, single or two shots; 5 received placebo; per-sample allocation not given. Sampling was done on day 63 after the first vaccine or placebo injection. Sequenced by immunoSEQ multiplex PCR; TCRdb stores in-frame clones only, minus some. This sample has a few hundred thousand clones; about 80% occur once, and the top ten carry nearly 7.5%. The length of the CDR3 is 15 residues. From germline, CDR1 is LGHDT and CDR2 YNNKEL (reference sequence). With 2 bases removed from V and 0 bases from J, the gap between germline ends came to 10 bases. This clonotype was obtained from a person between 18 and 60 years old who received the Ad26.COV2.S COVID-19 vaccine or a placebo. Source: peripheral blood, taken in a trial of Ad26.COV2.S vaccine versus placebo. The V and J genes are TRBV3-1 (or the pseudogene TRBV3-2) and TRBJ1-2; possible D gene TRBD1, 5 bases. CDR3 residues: CASSQRGRANYGYTF. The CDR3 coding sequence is TGTGCCAGCAGCCAACGGGGGAGGGCTAACTATGGCTACACCTTC.